One and the same sample provided the 8 T cell receptor beta chains below, sequenced in a study of blood T cell repertoires in COVID-19 (TCRdb year 2020). Library method: the immunoSEQ multiplex PCR assay. Sourced from immuneACCESS, this table was stored by TCRdb with only in-frame sequences that have V and J called. A share of the clones is absent; for the studies checked, an unresolved V gene accounts for under half, and the remainder has no known explanation. For this sample there are under 300,000 clones; roughly 90% appear just once. The ten biggest clones cover 2% to 2.5% of the sample. Specimen: peripheral blood. All receptors derive from a woman aged 40-49 years who had recovered from COVID-19.

V usage is TRBV7-2 and J usage is TRBJ1-2, with 9 bases matching TRBD1. Germline loops: CDR1 SGHTA, CDR2 FQGNSA. The CDR3 has 13 residues. V was pared by 6 bases and J by 6 bases, with 5 bases of the junction left unmatched. The CDR3 sequence: CASRAGTGNGYTF. Here the CDR3 DNA reads TGTGCCAGCAGGGCCGGGACAGGGAATGGCTACACCTTC.

J is TRBJ1-5 and V is TRBV19; D is perhaps TRBD1 (5 bases). CDR1 and CDR2 from the germline V gene are LNHDA and SQIVND (reference sequence). The ends were cut back, 5 bases at V and 2 bases at J, with 10 bases in the middle. CDR3 size: 14 residues. CDR3: CASSSGGGNQPQHF. CDR3 nucleotides: TGTGCCAGTAGTTCCGGGGGTGGCAATCAGCCCCAGCATTTT.

The chain carries TRBV6-5 and TRBJ1-2; possible D gene TRBD1, 5 bases. The CDR3 runs to 12 residues. Per the germline V gene, CDR1 is MNHEY and CDR2 is SVGAGI. Trimming took 4 bases from V and 7 from J, leaving 10 bases between them. The DNA of the CDR3 is TGTGCCAGCAGTTCCAGGACAACTGGCTACACCTTC. Amino acid sequence: CASSSRTTGYTF.

V is TRBV19 and J is TRBJ2-1; TRBD1 matches 7 bases. J gave up 6 bases and V 1 base, and 6 bases lay outside the gene matches. This CDR3 has 15 residues. Germline loops: CDR1 LNHDA, CDR2 SQIVND (reference sequence). This chain's CDR3 is CASSIGDSDLNEQFF. The CDR3 DNA reads TGTGCCAGTAGTATAGGGGACAGTGATCTCAATGAGCAGTTCTTC.

The V call is TRBV29-1, the J call TRBJ2-1, with 9 bases identical to TRBD1. The CDR3 totals 14 residues. V gave up 7 bases and J gave up 8 bases; unmatched junction bases: 12. In germline, CDR1 is SQVTM, CDR2 ANQGSEA. The CDR3 region is CSGGQGWSGDEQFF. The CDR3 DNA follows: TGCAGCGGGGGACAGGGATGGTCAGGCGATGAGCAGTTCTTC.

A few counts support this clone. The V and J genes are TRBV28 and TRBJ1-5; D gene ambiguous. The CDR3 loop spans 13 amino acids. Germline-derived CDR1 and CDR2 are MDHEN and SYDVKM. Trimming took 2 bases from V and 6 from J, leaving 8 bases between them. The CDR3 DNA is TGTGCCAGCAGTTTAATCCCCCGTCAGCCCCAGCATTTT. The encoded protein is CASSLIPRQPQHF.

The V gene is TRBV5-1, the J gene TRBJ2-7; D possibly corresponds to TRBD2 (6 bases). V was cut by 4 bases and J by 1 base, with 15 bases left in between. The germline V gene has CDR1 SGHRS and CDR2 YFSETQ. This CDR3 is 15 amino acids long. The CDR3 spells CASSLPGTGSYEQYF. DNA of the CDR3: TGCGCCAGCAGCCTACCCGGGACTGGTTCCTACGAGCAGTACTTC. Complete variable domain (other parts from reference TRBV5-1 and TRBJ2-7): KAGVTQTPRYLIKTRGQQVTLSCSPISGHRSVSWYQQTPGQGLQFLFEYFSETQRNKGNFPGRFSGRQFSNSRSEMNVSTLELGDSALYLCASSLPGTGSYEQYFGPGTRLTVT.

This clone was recorded only once. The chain joins TRBV5-4 to TRBJ2-5; 12 positions agree with TRBD2. Trimming removed 4 bases from V and 2 bases from J; junction bases left unmatched: 0. Germline CDR1 reads SGHNT; CDR2 reads YYREEE (reference sequence). The CDR3 runs 14 residues. This CDR3 reads CASSTSGGQETQYF. The CDR3 nucleotides read TGTGCCAGCAGCACTAGCGGGGGGCAAGAGACCCAGTACTTC. Based on the CDR3 plus reference TRBV5-4 and TRBJ2-5, the full variable domain is ETGVTQSPTHLIKTRGQQVTLRCSSQSGHNTVSWYQQALGQGPQFIFQYYREEENGRGNFPPRFSGLQFPNYSSELNVNALELDDSALYLCASSTSGGQETQYFGPGTRLLVL.